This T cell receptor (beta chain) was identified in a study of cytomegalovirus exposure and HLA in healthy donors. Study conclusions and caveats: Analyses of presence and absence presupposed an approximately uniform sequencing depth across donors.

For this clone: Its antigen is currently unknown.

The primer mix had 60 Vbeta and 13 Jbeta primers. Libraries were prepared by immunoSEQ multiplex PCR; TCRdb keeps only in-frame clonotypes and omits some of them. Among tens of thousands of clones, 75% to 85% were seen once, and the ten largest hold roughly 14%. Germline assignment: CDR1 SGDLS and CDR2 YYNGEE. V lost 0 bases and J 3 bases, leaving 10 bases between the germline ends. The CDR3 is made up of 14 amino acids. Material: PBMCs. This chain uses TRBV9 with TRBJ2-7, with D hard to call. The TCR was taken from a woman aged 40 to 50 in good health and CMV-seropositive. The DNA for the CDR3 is TGTGCCAGCAGCGTAGGTCGGGTGGACTACGAGCAGTACTTC. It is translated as CASSVGRVDYEQYF. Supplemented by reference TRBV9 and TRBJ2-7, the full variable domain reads DSGVTQTPKHLITATGQRVTLRCSPRSGDLSVYWYQQSLDQGLQFLIQYYNGEERAKGNILERFSAQQFPDLHSELNLSSLELGDSALYFCASSVGRVDYEQYFGPGTRLTVT.